A selection of T cell receptor beta chains follows, all from one sample in a study of T cell responses to AZD1222 COVID-19 vaccine. The method was immunoSEQ multiplex PCR; TCRdb's version includes in-frame clones alone and lacks a portion of them. The table records about 140,000 clones, around 92% of them present only once. The sample consisted of peripheral blood, taken 28 days after the second AZD1222 dose. The source is an adult who received the AZD1222 COVID-19 vaccine. Each CDR3 is given with its conserved first and last residue. The D gene is left open where the match is weak. The listing skips clone size in some rows; elsewhere it reads once, few, many or a size class.

>TRBV5-1|-|-|TRBJ2-1
TGCGCCAGCAGCTTGGTAAGCGGGTCAACCTACAATGAGCAGTTCTTC
CASSLVSGSTYNEQFF
>TRBV15|-|TRBD1|TRBJ1-1
TGTGCCACCAGCAGGAGCCTGGCAGGGGGAACTGAAGCTTTCTTT
CATSRSLAGGTEAFF
>TRBV28|-|-|TRBJ2-2
TGTGCCAGCAGTTTTTTCAGGGACCTATTTACCGGGGAGCTGTTTTTT
CASSFFRDLFTGELFF
>TRBV4-1|few|TRBD2|TRBJ2-3
TGCGCCAGCAGCCCATTCGGGGGGACTCGGGCAGATACGCAGTATTTT
CASSPFGGTRADTQYF
>TRBV7-6|-|TRBD1|TRBJ2-2
TGTGCCAGCAGCTTACCAACAGGGGGTTCTTCTGGGGAGCTGTTTTTT
CASSLPTGGSSGELFF
>TRBV3-1/TRBV3-2|-|-|TRBJ1-1
TGTGCCAGCAGGGGGGGGCGGACTGAAGCTTTCTTT
CASRGGRTEAFF
>TRBV4-2|-|-|TRBJ2-3
TGTGCCAGCAGCCTACAGGCCTACACAGATACGCAGTATTTT
CASSLQAYTDTQYF
>TRBV28|-|-|TRBJ1-2
TGTGCCAGCATCCCCGGGGAGGGCCATGGCTACACCTTC
CASIPGEGHGYTF
>TRBV7-8|few|-|TRBJ1-4
TGTGCCAGCAGCCGGACAGAAAACGGAGATAATGAAAAACTGTTTTTT
CASSRTENGDNEKLFF
>TRBV3-1/TRBV3-2|-|TRBD1|TRBJ1-1
TGTGCCAGCAGCCAAGTCCAGAGACAGGGGCCGGGCACTGAAGCTTTCTTT
CASSQVQRQGPGTEAFF
>TRBV18|once|-|TRBJ2-3
TGTGCCAGCTCACCCGCCGGGACCCACACAGATACGCAGTATTTT
CASSPAGTHTDTQYF
>TRBV9|-|TRBD1|TRBJ2-7
TGTGCCAGCAGCGTAGCCCCGGGACAGGGTCCCTACGAGCAGTACTTC
CASSVAPGQGPYEQYF
>TRBV28|-|-|TRBJ1-5
TGTGCCAGCACCGTCGGGATTGGGGAGACTCAGCCCCAGCATTTT
CASTVGIGETQPQHF
>TRBV28|-|TRBD1|TRBJ1-1
TGTGCCAGCAGTTTGAAGCACCGGGACAGGGGAGGGGGTGAAGCTTTCTTT
CASSLKHRDRGGGEAFF
>TRBV16|-|-|TRBJ2-3
TGTGCCAGCAGCCAATCTTACCGGGATAGCACAGATACGCAGTATTTT
CASSQSYRDSTDTQYF
>TRBV28|-|-|TRBJ1-6
TGTGCCAGCAGAACACCTCGGTATAATTCACCCCTCCACTTT
CASRTPRYNSPLHF